Presented here are 21 T cell receptor beta chains from one specimen sequenced in a study of beta chain features in type 1 diabetes. Every bit of the isolated RNA underwent reverse transcription, so sequencing read expressed TCRB transcripts. Only in-frame clones appear in the TCRdb table, and some are missing; sequencing was by immunoSEQ multiplex PCR. The data hold under 800,000 clones, with 15% to 17% observed a single time. The specimen was naive CD4+ T cells from blood. The source of these receptors is a man aged 18 to 29 in good health.

In its sample, this clone was seen a few times. The gene calls are TRBV6-5 and TRBJ2-3; the match to TRBD1 covers 8 bases. This CDR3 region has 16 residues. V lost 0 bases, J lost 3 bases, and 5 bases stayed unmatched. Germline CDR1 is MNHEY and CDR2 is SVGAGI. The CDR3 DNA is TGTGCCAGCAGTTACTCCGGACAGGGATTAACAGATACGCAGTATTTT. Protein: CASSYSGQGLTDTQYF.

The chain employs TRBV7-2 and TRBJ1-2; 7 nucleotides align to TRBD1. V lost 5 bases to trimming and J lost 2 bases; unmatched junction nucleotides: 8. Germline V lookup: CDR1 SGHTA, CDR2 FQGNSA. The CDR3 consists of 15 residues. The CDR3, as DNA: TGTGCCAGCAGCGCTACACAGGGGTCCAACTATGGCTACACCTTC. It codes for CASSATQGSNYGYTF.

V gene TRBV6-6 combines with J gene TRBJ2-7; maybe TRBD2 (6 bases). V was clipped by 7 bases and J by 7 bases, with 17 bases between them. This CDR3 is 13 amino acids long. CDR1 and CDR2 from the germline V gene are MNHNY and SVGAGI (reference sequence). CDR3: CASTSRPGDEQYF. The DNA for the CDR3 is TGTGCCAGCACCTCCCGCCCGGGGGATGAGCAGTACTTC.

The rearrangement uses TRBV7-9 and TRBJ2-1; the match to TRBD1 covers 8 bases. This CDR3 has 15 amino acids. V lost 5 bases, J lost 2 bases, and 5 bases stayed unmatched. Germline V lookup: CDR1 SEHNR, CDR2 FQNEAQ (reference sequence). CDR3 region: CASSKTGATYNEQFF. CDR3 coding DNA: TGTGCCAGCAGCAAGACAGGGGCGACCTACAATGAGCAGTTCTTC.

This chain uses TRBV28 with TRBJ2-7; no firm D call. Germline V CDR1 and CDR2: MDHEN, SYDVKM. CDR3 size: 12 residues. Deletions cut 8 bases from V and 6 bases from J, with 14 bases between. The CDR3 DNA reads as TGTGCCAGCCCGGGTCTCTCGGGCGAGCAGTACTTC. It specifies CASPGLSGEQYF.

This clone appeared a few times. The J gene is TRBJ2-1, the V gene TRBV5-1; 10 bases fit TRBD1. This CDR3 has 17 amino acids. Germline values: CDR1 SGHRS, CDR2 YFSETQ. V gave up 0 bases and J gave up 3 bases; unmatched junction bases: 6. CDR3 sequence (DNA): TGCGCCAGCAGCTTGGGGACAGGGGGTGCTGACTACAATGAGCAGTTCTTC. This gives the protein CASSLGTGGADYNEQFF.

Turning to this clone: The sample has other DNA sequences that encode this CDR3 too. The genes are TRBV9 and TRBJ2-3; D might be TRBD1 (5 bases). CDR1 is SGDLS, CDR2 YYNGEE, per germline. The germline V and J ends were trimmed by 4 bases and 2 bases, with 14 bases remaining between them. The CDR3 totals 15 residues. The CDR3 coding sequence is TGTGCCAGCAGCCCCCGGACATCCGTCACAGATACGCAGTATTTT. Amino acid sequence: CASSPRTSVTDTQYF.

This clone was observed a handful of times. The chain is built from TRBV7-2 and TRBJ2-1; tentatively, D is TRBD2 (6 bases). Trimming left V 1 base short and J 4 bases short, with 17 bases between. Germline-derived CDR1 and CDR2 are SGHTA and FQGNSA. This CDR3 region has 17 residues. CDR3 DNA: TGTGCCAGCAGCTTAGTGTACTTTGGGGGGTTTTACAATGAGCAGTTCTTC. This translates into CASSLVYFGGFYNEQFF.

This chain connects TRBV6-6 to TRBJ1-2; D gene uncertain. Germline CDR1 MNHNY, CDR2 SVGAGI (reference sequence). V dropped 2 bases and J dropped 2 bases, with 15 bases sitting between them. The CDR3 totals 16 residues. This CDR3 reads CASSYEAPRINYGYTF. DNA of the CDR3: TGTGCCAGCAGTTACGAGGCACCCAGAATAAACTATGGCTACACCTTC.

This chain uses TRBV7-3 with TRBJ1-1; 8 bases fit TRBD1. Germline assignment: CDR1 SGHTA and CDR2 FQGTGA. Unmatched junction bases numbered 3, after V lost 5 bases and J lost 4 bases. The CDR3 extends over 13 amino acids. CDR3: CASSPQGATEAFF. The CDR3 DNA is TGTGCCAGCAGCCCTCAGGGGGCCACTGAAGCTTTCTTT.

A few counts support this clone. V is TRBV9 and J is TRBJ2-7, with D perhaps matching TRBD1 (6 bases). The CDR3 extends over 15 amino acids. V was shortened by 2 bases and J by 2 bases, with 14 bases between the two germline ends. Germline V CDR1 and CDR2: SGDLS, YYNGEE. The CDR3: CASSVRTGLAYEQYF. CDR3 bases: TGTGCCAGCAGCGTCCGCACAGGGCTTGCCTACGAGCAGTACTTC.

The rearrangement joins TRBV19 to TRBJ2-6, with 10 bases that match TRBD2. V was pared by 0 bases and J by 2 bases, with 4 bases of the junction left unmatched. This CDR3 is built from 18 residues. Germline CDR1 is LNHDA and CDR2 is SQIVND (reference sequence). CDR3 amino acids: CASSIEAGGPAGANVLTF. The CDR3 coding sequence is TGTGCCAGTAGTATAGAAGCGGGAGGGCCAGCTGGGGCCAACGTCCTGACTTTC.

V is TRBV28 and J is TRBJ2-7; the D gene is possibly TRBD1 (5 bases). The CDR3 runs 16 residues. V was pared by 4 bases and J by 2 bases, with 18 bases between. Germline assignment: CDR1 MDHEN and CDR2 SYDVKM. CDR3 protein: CASSWVRGSIPYEQYF. CDR3 in DNA: TGTGCCAGCAGTTGGGTAAGGGGTTCCATCCCCTACGAGCAGTACTTC.

V and J are TRBV5-6 and TRBJ2-7; 10 nucleotides match TRBD1. The ends lost 5 bases at V and 4 bases at J; junction bases unmatched: 6. This CDR3 spans 14 amino acids. Germline CDR1 reads SGHDT; CDR2 reads YYEEEE. The CDR3 is CASRRTGGRYEQYF. DNA of the CDR3: TGTGCCAGCAGAAGGACAGGGGGAAGATACGAGCAGTACTTC.

This clone was counted only a few times. This chain connects TRBV29-1 to TRBJ1-1, with D uncertain. Germline assignment: CDR1 SQVTM and CDR2 ANQGSEA. Trimming cost V 8 bases and J 1 base, with 8 bases left between them. The CDR3 covers 11 residues. The CDR3 sequence: CSLTRNTEAFF. In DNA form, the CDR3 reads TGCAGCCTGACTAGGAACACTGAAGCTTTCTTT.

The gene calls are TRBV2 and TRBJ1-2; a weak D match, TRBD1 (6 bases). CDR1 is SNHLY, CDR2 FYNNEI, per germline. The CDR3 extends over 13 amino acids. V was clipped by 4 bases and J by 3 bases, with 9 bases between them. CDR3 sequence reads: CASSAGGHYGYTF. CDR3 nucleotide sequence: TGTGCCAGCAGTGCGGGGGGCCACTATGGCTACACCTTC. The full variable domain, completed using reference TRBV2 and TRBJ1-2, is EPEVTQTPSHQVTQMGQEVILRCVPISNHLYFYWYRQILGQKVEFLVSFYNNEISEKSEIFDDQFSVERPDGSNFTLKIRSTKLEDSAMYFCASSAGGHYGYTFGSGTRLTVV.

This clone was counted a few times. V and J are TRBV2 and TRBJ1-5, with 8 positions matching TRBD1. The germline V gene has CDR1 SNHLY and CDR2 FYNNEI. V lost 4 bases to trimming and J lost 6 bases; unmatched junction nucleotides: 8. The CDR3 length is 15 residues. The CDR3 bases are TGTGCCAGCAGTGTCGGGACAGGAAAGGGTCAGCCCCAGCATTTT. It codes for CASSVGTGKGQPQHF.

The genes are TRBV7-2 and TRBJ1-4; perhaps TRBD1 as D (5 bases). V was cut by 6 bases and J by 0 bases, with 8 bases left in between. Germline V gene sequence: CDR1 SGHTA, CDR2 FQGNSA. The CDR3 is 14 residues long. Written as DNA, the CDR3 is TGTGCCAGCAGGGCAGGGCCAACTAATGAAAAACTGTTTTTT. Translating it yields CASRAGPTNEKLFF.

V and J are TRBV15 and TRBJ2-3; D is unresolved. This CDR3 is built from 16 residues. V lost 6 bases and J 1 base, leaving 17 bases between the germline ends. Germline-derived CDR1 and CDR2 are LNHNV and YYDKDF (reference sequence). CDR3 amino acids: CATRFLWATGTDTQYF. The CDR3 DNA sequence: TGTGCCACCAGGTTTTTGTGGGCAACGGGCACAGATACGCAGTATTTT.

This clone has more than one count but fewer than ten. The chain uses TRBV4-1 and TRBJ2-1; D is unclear. V was clipped by 2 bases and J by 7 bases, with 3 bases between them. This CDR3 is 11 amino acids long. Germline CDR1 MGHRA, CDR2 YSYEKL. CDR3 nucleotide sequence: TGCGCCAGCAGCCAATTAAATGAGCAGTTCTTC. This encodes CASSQLNEQFF.

The chain joins TRBV11-1 to TRBJ2-7; no firm D call. Trimming shortened V by 3 bases and J by 3 bases, and 9 bases separated the two germline ends. The CDR3 totals 13 residues. In germline, CDR1 is SGHAT, CDR2 FQDESV (reference sequence). CDR3 protein: CASSFSGVYEQYF. DNA of the CDR3: TGTGCCAGCAGCTTCTCCGGTGTCTACGAGCAGTACTTC.